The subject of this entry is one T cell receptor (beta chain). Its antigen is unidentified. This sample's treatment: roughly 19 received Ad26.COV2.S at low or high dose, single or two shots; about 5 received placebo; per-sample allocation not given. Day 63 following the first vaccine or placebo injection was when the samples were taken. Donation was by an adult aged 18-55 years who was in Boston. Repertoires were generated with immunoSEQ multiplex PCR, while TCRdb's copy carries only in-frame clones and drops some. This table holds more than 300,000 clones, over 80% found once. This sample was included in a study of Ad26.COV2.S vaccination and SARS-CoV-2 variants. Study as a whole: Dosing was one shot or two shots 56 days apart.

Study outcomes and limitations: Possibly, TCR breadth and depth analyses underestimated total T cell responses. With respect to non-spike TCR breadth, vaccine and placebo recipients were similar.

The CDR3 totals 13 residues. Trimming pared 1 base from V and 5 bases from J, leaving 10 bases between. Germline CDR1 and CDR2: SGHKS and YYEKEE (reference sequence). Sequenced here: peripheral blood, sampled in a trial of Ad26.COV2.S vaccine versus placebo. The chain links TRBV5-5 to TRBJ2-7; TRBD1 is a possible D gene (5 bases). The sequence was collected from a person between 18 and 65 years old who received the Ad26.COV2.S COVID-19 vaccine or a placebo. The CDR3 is CASSLQGLNEQYF. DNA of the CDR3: TGTGCCAGCAGCTTGCAGGGTTTGAACGAGCAGTACTTC.